This T cell receptor beta chain derives from a study of shared clonotypes between healthy human individuals. Whole-study results and caveats: Generation of non-shared clonotypes was less probable than generation of clonotypes shared by all four donors. Sorted-subset sequencing, rarefaction showed, was incomplete despite large depth.

Sequencing was performed with immunoSEQ multiplex PCR; in TCRdb, only in-frame clones are kept and a portion is missing. The sample lists about 660,000 clones, roughly 70% occurring once. Researchers partitioned CD4+ cells into CD45RA+ naive and CD45RA-negative memory subsets. This clone came up a few times. Its antigen is not identified. This clonotype was sampled from a woman younger than 45 in good health. The sequencing input was memory CD4+ T cells sorted from blood. The subset: CD45RA-negative fraction.

CDR3 amino acids: CASSSVSGSTGEQYF. The CDR3 nucleotides are TGTGCCAGTAGTTCCGTTAGCGGGAGTACGGGCGAGCAGTACTTC. The gene calls are TRBV19 and TRBJ2-7, with 9 nucleotides matching TRBD2. The germline V gene has CDR1 LNHDA and CDR2 SQIVND (reference sequence). V shed 5 bases, J shed 6 bases, and the junction held 11 bases outside the gene matches. This CDR3 spans 15 amino acids.